This passage covers 29 T cell receptor beta chains from one sample sequenced in a study of T cell responses to AZD1222 COVID-19 vaccine. Assay used: immunoSEQ multiplex PCR; TCRdb lists only in-frame clones, some missing. The sample has about 140,000 clones, 92% seen once. The sample here was peripheral blood, taken 28 days after the second AZD1222 dose. Receptor source: an adult who received the AZD1222 COVID-19 vaccine.

The CDR3 region is CASITGGGNTIYF. The CDR3, as DNA: TGTGCCAGCATCACCGGGGGCGGAAACACCATATATTTT. The V gene is TRBV6-5, the J gene TRBJ1-3; maybe TRBD1 (6 bases). The germline gives CDR1 MNHEY, CDR2 SVGAGI. CDR3 size: 13 residues. V was cut by 7 bases and J by 4 bases, with 11 bases left in between.

V is TRBV5-6 and J is TRBJ2-5; D is ambiguous. The CDR3 is 14 amino acids. Germline V gene lookup returns CDR1 SGHDT and CDR2 YYEEEE. V lost 0 bases to trimming and J lost 7 bases, with 13 bases between them. CDR3 DNA: TGTGCCAGCAGCTTGGGGATGGGTTCGGGGACCCAGTACTTC. It is translated as CASSLGMGSGTQYF.

The chain employs TRBV14 and TRBJ2-3; 10 nucleotides agree with TRBD2. The CDR3 contains 13 residues. Germline V lookup: CDR1 SGHDN, CDR2 FVKESK. V lost 4 bases, J lost 14 bases, and 9 bases stayed unmatched. DNA for the CDR3: TGTGCCAGCAGCCGATCTAGCGGGAGTGGGCCGTATTTT. It translates to CASSRSSGSGPYF.

The rearrangement links TRBV2 to TRBJ2-7; either TRBD1 or TRBD2 may supply D (5 bases each). The CDR3 is made up of 16 amino acids. The V end lost 2 bases, the J end lost 3 bases, and 17 bases lay between the germline ends. CDR1 and CDR2 (germline): SNHLY, FYNNEI. The CDR3 sequence is CASSERGPTQVYEQYF. CDR3 nucleotides: TGTGCCAGCAGTGAAAGGGGACCCACCCAAGTCTACGAGCAGTACTTC. The full variable domain, with the rest looked up from reference TRBV2 and TRBJ2-7, is EPEVTQTPSHQVTQMGQEVILRCVPISNHLYFYWYRQILGQKVEFLVSFYNNEISEKSEIFDDQFSVERPDGSNFTLKIRSTKLEDSAMYFCASSERGPTQVYEQYFGPGTRLTVT.

This clone was seen once. V and J are TRBV2 and TRBJ2-7; D perhaps matches TRBD2 (5 bases). The germline CDR1 and CDR2 sequences are SNHLY and FYNNEI. The ends were cut back, 5 bases at V and 1 base at J, with 12 bases in the middle. This CDR3 has 14 residues. The chain's CDR3 is CASSFQRISYEQYF. CDR3 bases: TGTGCCAGCAGTTTCCAGCGGATTTCCTACGAGCAGTACTTC. Filled out from reference TRBV2 and TRBJ2-7, the complete variable domain reads EPEVTQTPSHQVTQMGQEVILRCVPISNHLYFYWYRQILGQKVEFLVSFYNNEISEKSEIFDDQFSVERPDGSNFTLKIRSTKLEDSAMYFCASSFQRISYEQYFGPGTRLTVT.

The count of this clone is one. The genes are TRBV30 and TRBJ2-3; D gene uncertain. Germline V gene lookup returns CDR1 GTSNPN and CDR2 SVGIG (reference sequence). CDR3 length: 13 residues. Trimming removed 1 base at V and 0 bases at J, with 5 bases between. In DNA, the CDR3 is TGTGCCTGGAGTGGTATAAGCACAGATACGCAGTATTTT. Translating it yields CAWSGISTDTQYF.

J is TRBJ1-4 and V is TRBV7-2; 9 positions agree with TRBD1. Trimming removed 2 bases from V and 6 bases from J; junction bases left unmatched: 7. CDR3 length: 16 amino acids. Germline CDR1 reads SGHTA; CDR2 reads FQGNSA. The CDR3 loop reads CASSLRGQGPYEKLFF. The CDR3 DNA sequence: TGTGCCAGCAGCTTAAGGGGACAGGGCCCTTATGAAAAACTGTTTTTT.

The rearrangement links TRBV10-3 to TRBJ2-5; 8 nucleotides agree with TRBD1. Germline V CDR1 and CDR2: ENHRY, SYGVKD. With V trimmed by 3 bases and J by 7 bases, 10 bases remained unmatched. This CDR3 spans 15 amino acids. The DNA of the CDR3 is TGTGCCATCAGTGATATTGGGACAGGTCAGACGACCCAGTACTTC. It encodes CAISDIGTGQTTQYF.

This sequence joins TRBV2 and TRBJ1-1; D unresolved. Germline V lookup: CDR1 SNHLY, CDR2 FYNNEI. CDR3 size: 11 residues. The ends were cut back, 6 bases at V and 8 bases at J, with 10 bases in the middle. The CDR3 bases are TGTGCCAGCAGACAAAAGACAGAAGCTTTCTTT. Translated: CASRQKTEAFF.

The chain uses TRBV7-2 and TRBJ2-7; D is undetermined. This CDR3 contains 15 residues. V gave up 3 bases and J gave up 2 bases, with 14 bases separating them. The V gene's germline CDR1 is SGHTA and CDR2 FQGNSA. The CDR3 reads CASSLGPDATYEQYF. The CDR3 DNA reads as TGTGCCAGCAGCTTGGGTCCCGACGCAACCTACGAGCAGTACTTC.

This chain joins TRBV9 and TRBJ1-2; TRBD1 agrees at 7 bases. This CDR3 is built from 12 residues. Per germline, CDR1 SGDLS and CDR2 YYNGEE. The V and J ends lost 4 bases and 5 bases, in that order; junction bases with no gene match: 2. CDR3 in DNA: TGTGCCAGCAGCTCACAGGGGTATGGCTACACCTTC. Translation: CASSSQGYGYTF.

This clone appeared once. The chain recombines TRBV19 with TRBJ1-2; TRBD1 might be the D (6 bases). The germline V gene has CDR1 LNHDA and CDR2 SQIVND (reference sequence). V lost 3 bases and J 3 bases, leaving 8 bases between the germline ends. CDR3 length: 13 residues. DNA of the CDR3: TGTGCCAGTAGTATGGGGGCCCACTATGGCTACACCTTC. Its translation is CASSMGAHYGYTF.

V and J are TRBV28 and TRBJ1-3; 7 bases match TRBD1. Trimming cost V 8 bases and J 6 bases; bases outside gene matches: 7. The CDR3 consists of 13 residues. Germline V gives CDR1 MDHEN, CDR2 SYDVKM. The DNA of the CDR3 is TGTGCCAGCCTCGACAGGGAGAAAAACACCATATATTTT. Translation gives CASLDREKNTIYF.

V usage is TRBV27 and J usage is TRBJ1-3; possible D gene TRBD1, 6 bases. The V gene lost 5 bases and the J gene lost 4 bases, with 18 bases spanning the gap. The germline V gene encodes CDR1 MNHEY and CDR2 SMNVEV (reference sequence). The CDR3 runs to 16 residues. CDR3 nucleotide sequence: TGTGCCAGCAGTAGAAGGGGGGACGGTGGAGGAAACACCATATATTTT. Amino acid sequence: CASSRRGDGGGNTIYF.

This clone has only one observation. The rearrangement links TRBV30 to TRBJ1-3, with D perhaps TRBD1 (5 bases). This CDR3 contains 15 residues. The ends were cut back, 3 bases at V and 3 bases at J, with 15 bases in the middle. Germline CDR1 and CDR2: GTSNPN and SVGIG (reference sequence). The CDR3 loop reads CAWRRDPAGGNTIYF. The CDR3 DNA follows: TGTGCCTGGAGGAGGGACCCAGCGGGTGGAAACACCATATATTTT. Full variable domain (remainder filled in from reference TRBV30 and TRBJ1-3): SQTIHQWPATLVQPVGSPLSLECTVEGTSNPNLYWYRQAAGRGLQLLFYSVGIGQISSEVPQNLSASRPQDRQFILSSKKLLLSDSGFYLCAWRRDPAGGNTIYFGEGSWLTVV.

The chain couples TRBV9 to TRBJ1-3, with a tentative D call TRBD1 (5 bases). The CDR3 loop spans 13 amino acids. The germline V and J ends were trimmed by 0 bases and 7 bases, with 8 bases remaining between them. Looked up from germline, CDR1 is SGDLS and CDR2 is YYNGEE. As DNA, the CDR3 is TGTGCCAGCAGCGTAGATGAGGGGAACACCATATATTTT. Translating gives CASSVDEGNTIYF.

In DNA form, the CDR3 reads TGTGCCAGCAGCTTAGACTGGAGCGAGCAGTTCTTC. Protein product: CASSLDWSEQFF. The chain joins TRBV7-2 to TRBJ2-1; D is unresolved. The length of the CDR3 is 12 residues. Trimming removed 1 base from V and 10 bases from J, with 8 bases in between. Germline V lookup: CDR1 SGHTA, CDR2 FQGNSA.

The CDR3 loop is CAWSEGRSNQPQHF. The CDR3 bases are TGTGCCTGGAGTGAAGGGAGAAGCAATCAGCCCCAGCATTTT. The chain carries TRBV30 and TRBJ1-5; D is unresolved. Looked up from germline, CDR1 is GTSNPN and CDR2 is SVGIG (reference sequence). This CDR3 is 14 amino acids long. V lost 1 base to trimming and J lost 1 base, with 8 bases between them.

The chain couples TRBV3-1 (or the pseudogene TRBV3-2) to TRBJ2-5; maybe TRBD1 (6 bases). Germline CDR1 LGHDT, CDR2 YNNKEL (reference sequence). V shed 4 bases and J shed 2 bases, with 8 bases lying between them. This CDR3 has 13 amino acids. The CDR3 loop reads CASSPTGQETQYF. The CDR3 DNA follows: TGTGCCAGCAGCCCGACAGGACAAGAGACCCAGTACTTC.

This clone has just a few counts. The J gene is TRBJ2-5, the V gene TRBV6-2 or TRBV6-3, with D tentatively TRBD1 (6 bases). V was trimmed by 4 bases and J by 4 bases, leaving 19 bases between them. The germline CDR1 and CDR2 sequences are MNHEY and SVGEGT. The CDR3 is 16 amino acids. In nucleotides, the CDR3 is TGTGCCAGCAGTTTCGGATTGAGGGGGTGGGGAGAGACCCAGTACTTC. Its translation is CASSFGLRGWGETQYF.

The V and J genes are TRBV6-2 or TRBV6-3 and TRBJ2-2, with 12 bases matching TRBD2. The length of the CDR3 is 15 residues. Germline assignment: CDR1 MNHEY and CDR2 SVGEGT. With V trimmed by 6 bases and J by 6 bases, 5 bases remained unmatched. CDR3: CASSLAGGGPGELFF. The CDR3 DNA reads TGTGCCAGCAGCCTAGCGGGAGGGGGTCCCGGGGAGCTGTTTTTT.

This rearrangement joins TRBV13 to TRBJ1-1; D is ambiguous. From germline, CDR1 is PRHDT and CDR2 FYEKMQ (reference sequence). This CDR3 spans 13 amino acids. Trimming took off 5 bases at V and 9 bases at J, with 16 bases between the two ends. The CDR3 coding sequence is TGTGCCAGCAGCCGTACAACCGGACCGAAAGCTTTCTTT. Translating it yields CASSRTTGPKAFF.

The chain employs TRBV10-3 and TRBJ1-3; D is possibly TRBD1 (5 bases). Looked up from germline, CDR1 is ENHRY and CDR2 is SYGVKD. V lost 0 bases and J 4 bases, leaving 7 bases between the germline ends. The CDR3 is made up of 14 amino acids. CDR3 loop: CAISESGLGNTIYF. CDR3 DNA: TGTGCCATCAGTGAGTCGGGACTGGGAAACACCATATATTTT.

In its sample, this clone was seen a few times. This chain connects TRBV9 to TRBJ1-2, with D uncertain. The germline gives CDR1 SGDLS, CDR2 YYNGEE. The CDR3 extends over 14 amino acids. V gave up 3 bases and J gave up 3 bases, with 12 bases separating them. CDR3 nucleotide sequence: TGTGCCAGCAGCGCCACACATATCGACTATGGCTACACCTTC. Its protein is CASSATHIDYGYTF.

This clone was found a few times. This chain joins TRBV4-1 and TRBJ2-7; a weak D match, TRBD1 (7 bases). Germline V lookup: CDR1 MGHRA, CDR2 YSYEKL. V was trimmed by 0 bases and J by 3 bases, leaving 9 bases between them. The CDR3 spans 14 residues. CDR3 sequence: CASSQERDSYEQYF. CDR3 nucleotides: TGCGCCAGCAGCCAAGAGCGGGACAGCTACGAGCAGTACTTC.

The rearrangement links TRBV6-5 to TRBJ1-2; 11 nucleotides align to TRBD1. V gave up 5 bases and J gave up 7 bases; unmatched junction bases: 9. Per the germline V gene, CDR1 is MNHEY and CDR2 is SVGAGI. The CDR3 is made up of 15 amino acids. The CDR3 loop is CASSRTGQGAVGYTF. In nucleotides, the CDR3 is TGTGCCAGCAGTCGGACTGGACAGGGGGCTGTTGGCTACACCTTC.

The V call is TRBV4-3, the J call TRBJ2-3; D might be TRBD2 (6 bases). Trimming removed 3 bases at V and 5 bases at J, with 15 bases between. CDR1 LGHNA and CDR2 YSLEER come from the germline V gene. The CDR3 length is 15 residues. This CDR3 reads CASSQMGGVGDTQYF. DNA for the CDR3: TGCGCCAGCAGCCAGATGGGGGGTGTTGGAGATACGCAGTATTTT.

This clone appeared a single time. This rearrangement joins TRBV28 to TRBJ2-1, with 9 bases fitting TRBD1. Looked up from germline, CDR1 is MDHEN and CDR2 is SYDVKM. Trimming removed 9 bases from V and 9 bases from J; junction bases left unmatched: 18. The CDR3 spans 16 residues. The CDR3 reads CASTTGGENYPGEQFF. The CDR3 coding sequence is TGTGCCAGTACCACAGGGGGCGAAAATTACCCCGGTGAGCAGTTCTTC.

The V and J genes are TRBV5-4 and TRBJ2-7, with D maybe TRBD1 (6 bases). Deletions cut 1 base from V and 0 bases from J, with 14 bases between. This CDR3 region has 16 residues. CDR1 and CDR2 from the germline V gene are SGHNT and YYREEE (reference sequence). CDR3 coding DNA: TGTGCCAGCAGCTTGTCCAAAGACAGGAGCTCCTACGAGCAGTACTTC. Its protein product is CASSLSKDRSSYEQYF. Looking up the rest from reference TRBV5-4 and TRBJ2-7 gives the full variable domain: ETGVTQSPTHLIKTRGQQVTLRCSSQSGHNTVSWYQQALGQGPQFIFQYYREEENGRGNFPPRFSGLQFPNYSSELNVNALELDDSALYLCASSLSKDRSSYEQYFGPGTRLTVT.